This paragraph covers one TCR beta chain sequence. At one end, the junction sequence differs from germline, possibly due to a read error. TCR beta CDR3 sequences were amplified from RNA transcripts. The primer set for the first-round RT-PCR of the TCR CDR3 was HTBI. Using its own MiXCR run on the multiplex PCR reads, TCRdb lists one record per CDR3 protein. The sample contains hundreds of thousands of distinct CDR3 sequences, roughly 40% of which appear only once. This sample is drawn from a study of T cells in Graves' hyperthyroidism and ophthalmopathy. Germline CDR1 is ENHRY and CDR2 is SYGVKD. The CDR3 covers 13 residues. The study based diagnoses on clinical symptoms, serum thyroxine and TRAb, thyroid ultrasound and orbital computed tomography.

This receptor was obtained from a man aged 18 to 30 with Graves' hyperthyroidism. The genes are TRBV10-3 and TRBJ1-1; D possibly corresponds to TRBD1 (5 bases). Sequencing was done on a sample of blood. The CDR3 nucleotides are TGTGCCAGCAGTCCTCAAGGGGTGAGGGAAGCTTTCTTT. As protein: CASSPQGVREAFF.